This passage covers 25 T cell receptor beta chains from one sample sequenced in a study of Graves' ophthalmopathy and Graves' hyperthyroidism (dated by TCRdb to the late 2010s). Reads for this sample came from an Illumina HiSeq 2000. For repertoire sequencing, the TCR beta CDR3 regions were amplified from RNA transcripts. A first-round RT-PCR used HTBI primers with the Qiagen OneStep RT-PCR kit, followed by a second-round multiplex PCR, size selection and purification. The raw public data were reprocessed by TCRdb itself: fastp quality trimming at Q25, MiXCR clonotype calling, in-frame beta chains only. Every distinct CDR3 protein forms one entry, paired with its most common genes and DNA. Across this sample there are approximately 700,000 distinct CDR3 sequences, with over 40% seen only once. Of the sample, more than 2.5% falls within the top ten clones. Input material: peripheral blood. Receptor source: an adult man with Graves' ophthalmopathy.

This clonotype was found a few times. Here the CDR3 reads CASRNRDRLSYEQYF. The CDR3 coding sequence is TGTGCCAGCAGGAACCGGGACAGGCTATCCTACGAGCAGTACTTC. The chain combines TRBV6-5 with TRBJ2-7; 8 positions match TRBD1. Trimming took 6 bases from V and 1 from J; bases not matched to a gene: 8. Germline V gene sequence: CDR1 MNHEY, CDR2 SVGAGI. The CDR3 is made up of 15 amino acids.

In its sample, this clonotype was seen a few times. The rearrangement uses TRBV30 and TRBJ1-2, with D perhaps TRBD1 (5 bases). This CDR3 spans 12 amino acids. V lost 1 base, J lost 8 bases, and 11 bases lay in between. Germline V gives CDR1 GTSNPN, CDR2 SVGIG (reference sequence). CDR3 sequence reads: CAWSDGGYGYTF. DNA for the CDR3: TGTGCCTGGAGTGATGGGGGGTACGGCTACACCTTC.

The count of this clonotype is one. V is TRBV6-6 and J is TRBJ2-5, with 8 bases matching TRBD1. CDR1 is MNHNY and CDR2 is SVGAGI in the germline V gene (reference sequence). Unmatched junction bases numbered 8, after V lost 5 bases and J lost 0 bases. The CDR3 sequence is 16 residues long. The DNA of the CDR3 is TGTGCCAGCAGTGCGACAGGGGCGGCGAACCAAGAGACCCAGTACTTC. Translation: CASSATGAANQETQYF.

This clonotype was observed many times. V usage is TRBV14 and J usage is TRBJ1-2, with no clear D. The germline CDR1 and CDR2 sequences are SGHDN and FVKESK. Trimming pared 1 base from V and 6 bases from J, leaving 9 bases between. The CDR3 contains 13 residues. The CDR3 DNA sequence: TGTGCCAGCAGCCAAGTATCGTGGAATGGCTACACCTTC. It translates to CASSQVSWNGYTF.

For this clonotype: Germline is not matched at one junction end, which may reflect a read error. This rearrangement joins TRBV10-3 to TRBJ1-6, with D unclear. Germline CDR1 reads ENHRY; CDR2 reads SYGVKD. The CDR3 extends over 15 amino acids. CDR3 nucleotide sequence: TGTGCCAGCAGTTACATGGTAGCCTATAATTCACCCCTCCACTTT. This sequence encodes CASSYMVAYNSPLHF.

This clonotype came up many times. The CDR3: CASSFGTEVSEQYF. The CDR3 DNA follows: TGCGCCAGCAGCTTCGGGACAGAAGTATCCGAGCAGTACTTC. The V call is TRBV5-1, the J call TRBJ2-7; 7 nucleotides agree with TRBD1. The J segment lost 6 bases and the V segment lost 2 bases, leaving 8 bases of the junction unmatched. This CDR3 has 14 amino acids. The germline CDR1 and CDR2 sequences are SGHRS and YFSETQ.

This sequence joins TRBV7-9 and TRBJ2-5; possibly TRBD1 or TRBD2 for D (5 bases each). V lost 3 bases and J lost 0, with 17 bases in between. Germline CDR1 is SEHNR and CDR2 is FQNEAQ (reference sequence). The CDR3 sequence is 17 residues long. CDR3 in DNA: TGTGCCAGCAGCTTGGGGGTGAGAACGGCGTACCAAGAGACCCAGTACTTC. It specifies CASSLGVRTAYQETQYF.

The gene calls are TRBV7-2 and TRBJ1-3, with 8 bases identical to TRBD1. The CDR3 consists of 17 residues. Germline trimming cut 4 bases from V and 0 bases from J; bases unmatched to any gene: 8. Germline V gives CDR1 SGHTA, CDR2 FQGNSA. The DNA of the CDR3 is TGTGCCAGCAGCTGGACGACAGGGGCCCGCTCTGGAAACACCATATATTTT. It specifies CASSWTTGARSGNTIYF.

This chain connects TRBV27 to TRBJ2-2; no clear D gene. Germline-derived CDR1 and CDR2 are MNHEY and SMNVEV (reference sequence). This CDR3 has 12 amino acids. Trimming stripped 7 bases from V and 1 base from J, with 4 bases between. The DNA of the CDR3 is TGTGCCAGCATGGGGAACACCGGGGAGCTGTTTTTT. Its protein product is CASMGNTGELFF.

The rearrangement joins TRBV7-8 to TRBJ2-2; D call uncertain. From germline, CDR1 is SGHVS and CDR2 FQNEAQ. This CDR3 is built from 15 residues. The germline V and J ends were trimmed by 8 bases and 0 bases, with 13 bases remaining between them. CDR3 coding DNA: TGTGCCAGCGGCGCAGTTCGGACGAACACCGGGGAGCTGTTTTTT. Translation: CASGAVRTNTGELFF.

At least ten counts were recorded for this clonotype. This rearrangement joins TRBV5-1 to TRBJ1-1, with D uncertain. V lost 0 bases and J lost 11, with 11 bases in between. The CDR3 sequence is 12 residues long. Germline CDR1 SGHRS, CDR2 YFSETQ. CDR3 nucleotide sequence: TGCGCCAGCAGCTTGGACAAACCCGGGGCTTTCTTT. It specifies CASSLDKPGAFF.

The chain has TRBV4-3 and TRBJ1-1; unclear D gene. CDR1 and CDR2 from the germline V gene are LGHNA and YSLEER. This CDR3 is built from 15 residues. Trimming pared 2 bases from V and 6 bases from J, leaving 16 bases between. The CDR3 region is CASSQRFSPKPEAFF. The DNA of the CDR3 is TGCGCCAGCAGCCAACGCTTTTCCCCTAAACCTGAAGCTTTCTTT.

This clonotype was detected only a few times. The chain couples TRBV6-1 to TRBJ1-1; 9 bases are shared with TRBD1. Germline values: CDR1 MNHNS, CDR2 SASEGT. This CDR3 has 16 amino acids. V was clipped by 4 bases and J by 3 bases; unmatched bases: 9. CDR3 sequence reads: CASSVGTGSLYTEAFF. CDR3 nucleotides: TGTGCCAGCAGTGTAGGGACAGGGAGTTTGTACACTGAAGCTTTCTTT.

This clonotype was seen many times. CDR3 sequence: CASSRWTGGSGANVLTF. The CDR3 DNA sequence: TGTGCCAGCAGCCGGTGGACAGGGGGCTCTGGGGCCAACGTCCTGACTTTC. This chain connects TRBV11-1 to TRBJ2-6, with TRBD1 identical over 10 bases. This CDR3 region has 17 residues. From germline, CDR1 is SGHAT and CDR2 FQDESV (reference sequence). Trimming at V came to 5 bases and at J to 0 bases, leaving 4 bases not matched to a gene.

This clonotype has a handful of counts. The CDR3 nucleotides read TGTGCCAGCAATTGGGGCGGGAGGGCCTTAACCGGGGAGCTGTTTTTT. This codes for CASNWGGRALTGELFF. V usage is TRBV13 and J usage is TRBJ2-2; 9 positions match TRBD2. From germline, CDR1 is PRHDT and CDR2 FYEKMQ (reference sequence). V dropped 7 bases and J dropped 5; count of bases not matched to a gene: 11. This CDR3 contains 16 residues.

This clonotype appeared many times. The chain couples TRBV7-6 to TRBJ2-2, with 10 bases aligning to TRBD2. V was clipped by 5 bases and J by 6 bases; unmatched bases: 12. The germline CDR1 and CDR2 sequences are SGHVS and FNYEAQ. The CDR3 has 17 residues. CDR3 protein: CASSPTSAGGAAGELFF. CDR3 coding DNA: TGTGCCAGCAGCCCGACCTCAGCGGGGGGGGCGGCCGGGGAGCTGTTTTTT. The whole variable domain, filled in from reference TRBV7-6 and TRBJ2-2, reads GAGVSQSPRYKVTKRGQDVALRCDPISGHVSLYWYRQALGQGPEFLTYFNYEAQQDKSGLPNDRFSAERPEGSISTLTIQRTEQRDSAMYRCASSPTSAGGAAGELFFGEGSRLTVL.

V usage is TRBV29-1 and J usage is TRBJ2-7, with D perhaps matching TRBD1 (5 bases). V was shortened by 0 bases and J by 7 bases, with 7 bases between the two germline ends. CDR1 is SQVTM, CDR2 ANQGSEA, per germline. The CDR3 loop spans 11 amino acids. The CDR3 protein is CSVEDPGEQYF. The CDR3 DNA reads as TGCAGCGTTGAAGATCCAGGGGAGCAGTACTTC.

This clonotype was counted ten times or more. The CDR3 here is CASSESMDYEQYF. DNA of the CDR3: TGCGCCAGCAGTGAGTCAATGGACTACGAGCAGTACTTC. The rearrangement uses TRBV10-2 and TRBJ2-7, with no clear D. The CDR3 runs 13 residues. Germline assignment: CDR1 WSHSY and CDR2 SAAADI. The germline V and J ends were trimmed by 0 bases and 3 bases, with 6 bases remaining between them.

This clonotype came up many times. The V and J genes are TRBV2 and TRBJ1-1; D is perhaps TRBD1 (5 bases). Trimming removed 3 bases at V and 2 bases at J, with 10 bases between. Germline CDR1 is SNHLY and CDR2 is FYNNEI. The CDR3 has 14 residues. CDR3 sequence (DNA): TGTGCCAGCAGTGAGGGGCCGGCCAACACTGAAGCTTTCTTT. Its translation: CASSEGPANTEAFF.

This clonotype was seen repeatedly, ten times or more. The J gene is TRBJ2-7, the V gene TRBV4-1; D call uncertain. Germline CDR1 reads MGHRA; CDR2 reads YSYEKL. This CDR3 has 15 amino acids. V lost 1 base and J 0 bases, leaving 10 bases between the germline ends. CDR3: CASSQAAAGSYEQYF. CDR3 DNA sequence: TGCGCCAGCAGCCAAGCGGCAGCCGGCTCCTACGAGCAGTACTTC.

This clonotype was recorded a few times. The junction differs from germline at one of its ends, possibly a read error. V usage is TRBV29-1 and J usage is TRBJ2-6; tentatively, D is TRBD2 (5 bases). This CDR3 region has 11 residues. Germline lookup yields CDR1 SQVTM and CDR2 ANQGSEA. CDR3 residues: CSAETLRTEAF. CDR3 nucleotide sequence: TGCAGCGCCGAGACCCTACGGACTGAAGCTTTC. The full variable domain, rest sourced from reference TRBV29-1 and TRBJ2-6, is SAVISQKPSRDICQRGTSLTIQCQVDSQVTMMFWYRQQPGQSLTLIATANQGSEATYESGFVIDKFPISRPNLTFSTLTVSNMSPEDSSIYLCSAETLRTEAFGAGSRLTVL.

The V gene is TRBV10-3, the J gene TRBJ2-7; 7 positions match TRBD2. CDR1 and CDR2 (germline): ENHRY, SYGVKD. V was clipped by 0 bases and J by 7 bases; unmatched bases: 6. CDR3 length: 14 amino acids. CDR3: CAISESAGKDEQYF. Written as DNA, the CDR3 is TGTGCCATCAGTGAGTCAGCGGGGAAGGATGAGCAGTACTTC.

This clonotype was seen more than once but under ten times. The chain carries TRBV5-4 and TRBJ1-1, with D perhaps TRBD1 (6 bases). V lost 0 bases to trimming and J lost 1 base, with 10 bases between them. The CDR3 loop spans 15 amino acids. Germline CDR1 and CDR2: SGHNT and YYREEE (reference sequence). CDR3 loop: CASSLAMTGNTEAFF. CDR3 sequence (DNA): TGTGCCAGCAGCTTGGCAATGACAGGGAACACTGAAGCTTTCTTT.

The chain links TRBV25-1 to TRBJ1-3; the D is unclear. Germline lookup yields CDR1 MGHDK and CDR2 SYGVNS. V was clipped by 6 bases and J by 2 bases, with 20 bases between them. The CDR3 runs 17 residues. DNA for the CDR3: TGTGCCAGCAGCCAAGCCGTGGGAGGGATCACTGGAAACACCATATATTTT. Amino acids: CASSQAVGGITGNTIYF. Based on the CDR3 plus reference TRBV25-1 and TRBJ1-3, the full variable domain is EADIYQTPRYLVIGTGKKITLECSQTMGHDKMYWYQQDPGMELHLIHYSYGVNSTEKGDLSSESTVSRIRTEHFPLTLESARPSHTSQYLCASSQAVGGITGNTIYFGEGSWLTVV.

The chain has TRBV7-9 and TRBJ1-5, with TRBD1 matching 7 bases. CDR3 length equals 17 residues. V was pared by 6 bases and J by 3 bases, with 14 bases of the junction left unmatched. Germline CDR1 reads SEHNR; CDR2 reads FQNEAQ (reference sequence). CDR3 amino acids: CASSYRGPTPLNQPQHF. In nucleotides, the CDR3 is TGTGCCAGCAGTTACAGGGGACCCACCCCCCTCAATCAGCCCCAGCATTTT.